The present TCR beta chain was sequenced within a study of shared clonotypes between healthy human individuals. Study results and limitations: It was anticipated that sequencing depth would influence how many clonotypes donors shared.

The CDR3 spans 17 residues. Germline values: CDR1 LNHNV, CDR2 YYDKDF (reference sequence). V dropped 2 bases and J dropped 4 bases, with 20 bases sitting between them. Naive CD8 cells were CD45RO-negative, positively selected for CCR7, excluding terminally differentiated effector memory CD45RA+ cells. Here immunoSEQ multiplex PCR was the method, and the copy in TCRdb shows in-frame clones only, minus some. Here the sample spans over 2,000,000 clones, approximately 92% being singletons. As concerns this clone: Its antigen is still unknown.

The rearrangement joins TRBV15 to TRBJ2-5; maybe TRBD2 (5 bases). The sequenced material came from naive CD8+ T cells from PBMCs. This TCR derives from a young man in good health. Some clones in this sample may be carry-over from other donors' samples. CDR3 region: CATSRPYGELVRETQYF. The CDR3 region has the DNA TGTGCCACCAGCAGACCCTACGGGGAGTTAGTGAGAGAGACCCAGTACTTC.